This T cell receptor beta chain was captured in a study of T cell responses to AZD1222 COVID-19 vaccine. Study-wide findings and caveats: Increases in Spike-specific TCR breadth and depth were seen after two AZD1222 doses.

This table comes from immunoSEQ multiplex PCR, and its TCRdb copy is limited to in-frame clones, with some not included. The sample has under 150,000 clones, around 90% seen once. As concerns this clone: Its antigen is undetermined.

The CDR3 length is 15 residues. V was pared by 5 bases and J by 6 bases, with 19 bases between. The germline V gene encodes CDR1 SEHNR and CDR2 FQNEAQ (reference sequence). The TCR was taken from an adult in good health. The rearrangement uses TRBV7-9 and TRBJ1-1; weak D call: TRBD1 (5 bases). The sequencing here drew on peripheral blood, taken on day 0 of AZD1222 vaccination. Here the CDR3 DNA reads TGTGCCAGCAGCCCTGTGGTCAGGGTTTCGCCTGAAGCTTTCTTT. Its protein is CASSPVVRVSPEAFF.